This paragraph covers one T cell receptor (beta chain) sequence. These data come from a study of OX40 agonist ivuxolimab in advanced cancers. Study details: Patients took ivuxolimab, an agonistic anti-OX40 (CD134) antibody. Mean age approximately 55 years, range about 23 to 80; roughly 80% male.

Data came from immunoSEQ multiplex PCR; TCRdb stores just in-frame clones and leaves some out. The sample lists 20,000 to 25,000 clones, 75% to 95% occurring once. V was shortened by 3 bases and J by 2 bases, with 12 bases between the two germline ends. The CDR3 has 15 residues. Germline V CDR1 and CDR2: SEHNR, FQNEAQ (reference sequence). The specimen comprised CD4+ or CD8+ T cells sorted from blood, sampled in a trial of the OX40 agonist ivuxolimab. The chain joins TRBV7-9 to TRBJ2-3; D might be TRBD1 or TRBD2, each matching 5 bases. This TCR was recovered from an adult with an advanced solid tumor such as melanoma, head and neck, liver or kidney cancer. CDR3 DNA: TGTGCCAGCAGCTTCCGGGACGGATACACAGATACGCAGTATTTT. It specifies CASSFRDGYTDTQYF.